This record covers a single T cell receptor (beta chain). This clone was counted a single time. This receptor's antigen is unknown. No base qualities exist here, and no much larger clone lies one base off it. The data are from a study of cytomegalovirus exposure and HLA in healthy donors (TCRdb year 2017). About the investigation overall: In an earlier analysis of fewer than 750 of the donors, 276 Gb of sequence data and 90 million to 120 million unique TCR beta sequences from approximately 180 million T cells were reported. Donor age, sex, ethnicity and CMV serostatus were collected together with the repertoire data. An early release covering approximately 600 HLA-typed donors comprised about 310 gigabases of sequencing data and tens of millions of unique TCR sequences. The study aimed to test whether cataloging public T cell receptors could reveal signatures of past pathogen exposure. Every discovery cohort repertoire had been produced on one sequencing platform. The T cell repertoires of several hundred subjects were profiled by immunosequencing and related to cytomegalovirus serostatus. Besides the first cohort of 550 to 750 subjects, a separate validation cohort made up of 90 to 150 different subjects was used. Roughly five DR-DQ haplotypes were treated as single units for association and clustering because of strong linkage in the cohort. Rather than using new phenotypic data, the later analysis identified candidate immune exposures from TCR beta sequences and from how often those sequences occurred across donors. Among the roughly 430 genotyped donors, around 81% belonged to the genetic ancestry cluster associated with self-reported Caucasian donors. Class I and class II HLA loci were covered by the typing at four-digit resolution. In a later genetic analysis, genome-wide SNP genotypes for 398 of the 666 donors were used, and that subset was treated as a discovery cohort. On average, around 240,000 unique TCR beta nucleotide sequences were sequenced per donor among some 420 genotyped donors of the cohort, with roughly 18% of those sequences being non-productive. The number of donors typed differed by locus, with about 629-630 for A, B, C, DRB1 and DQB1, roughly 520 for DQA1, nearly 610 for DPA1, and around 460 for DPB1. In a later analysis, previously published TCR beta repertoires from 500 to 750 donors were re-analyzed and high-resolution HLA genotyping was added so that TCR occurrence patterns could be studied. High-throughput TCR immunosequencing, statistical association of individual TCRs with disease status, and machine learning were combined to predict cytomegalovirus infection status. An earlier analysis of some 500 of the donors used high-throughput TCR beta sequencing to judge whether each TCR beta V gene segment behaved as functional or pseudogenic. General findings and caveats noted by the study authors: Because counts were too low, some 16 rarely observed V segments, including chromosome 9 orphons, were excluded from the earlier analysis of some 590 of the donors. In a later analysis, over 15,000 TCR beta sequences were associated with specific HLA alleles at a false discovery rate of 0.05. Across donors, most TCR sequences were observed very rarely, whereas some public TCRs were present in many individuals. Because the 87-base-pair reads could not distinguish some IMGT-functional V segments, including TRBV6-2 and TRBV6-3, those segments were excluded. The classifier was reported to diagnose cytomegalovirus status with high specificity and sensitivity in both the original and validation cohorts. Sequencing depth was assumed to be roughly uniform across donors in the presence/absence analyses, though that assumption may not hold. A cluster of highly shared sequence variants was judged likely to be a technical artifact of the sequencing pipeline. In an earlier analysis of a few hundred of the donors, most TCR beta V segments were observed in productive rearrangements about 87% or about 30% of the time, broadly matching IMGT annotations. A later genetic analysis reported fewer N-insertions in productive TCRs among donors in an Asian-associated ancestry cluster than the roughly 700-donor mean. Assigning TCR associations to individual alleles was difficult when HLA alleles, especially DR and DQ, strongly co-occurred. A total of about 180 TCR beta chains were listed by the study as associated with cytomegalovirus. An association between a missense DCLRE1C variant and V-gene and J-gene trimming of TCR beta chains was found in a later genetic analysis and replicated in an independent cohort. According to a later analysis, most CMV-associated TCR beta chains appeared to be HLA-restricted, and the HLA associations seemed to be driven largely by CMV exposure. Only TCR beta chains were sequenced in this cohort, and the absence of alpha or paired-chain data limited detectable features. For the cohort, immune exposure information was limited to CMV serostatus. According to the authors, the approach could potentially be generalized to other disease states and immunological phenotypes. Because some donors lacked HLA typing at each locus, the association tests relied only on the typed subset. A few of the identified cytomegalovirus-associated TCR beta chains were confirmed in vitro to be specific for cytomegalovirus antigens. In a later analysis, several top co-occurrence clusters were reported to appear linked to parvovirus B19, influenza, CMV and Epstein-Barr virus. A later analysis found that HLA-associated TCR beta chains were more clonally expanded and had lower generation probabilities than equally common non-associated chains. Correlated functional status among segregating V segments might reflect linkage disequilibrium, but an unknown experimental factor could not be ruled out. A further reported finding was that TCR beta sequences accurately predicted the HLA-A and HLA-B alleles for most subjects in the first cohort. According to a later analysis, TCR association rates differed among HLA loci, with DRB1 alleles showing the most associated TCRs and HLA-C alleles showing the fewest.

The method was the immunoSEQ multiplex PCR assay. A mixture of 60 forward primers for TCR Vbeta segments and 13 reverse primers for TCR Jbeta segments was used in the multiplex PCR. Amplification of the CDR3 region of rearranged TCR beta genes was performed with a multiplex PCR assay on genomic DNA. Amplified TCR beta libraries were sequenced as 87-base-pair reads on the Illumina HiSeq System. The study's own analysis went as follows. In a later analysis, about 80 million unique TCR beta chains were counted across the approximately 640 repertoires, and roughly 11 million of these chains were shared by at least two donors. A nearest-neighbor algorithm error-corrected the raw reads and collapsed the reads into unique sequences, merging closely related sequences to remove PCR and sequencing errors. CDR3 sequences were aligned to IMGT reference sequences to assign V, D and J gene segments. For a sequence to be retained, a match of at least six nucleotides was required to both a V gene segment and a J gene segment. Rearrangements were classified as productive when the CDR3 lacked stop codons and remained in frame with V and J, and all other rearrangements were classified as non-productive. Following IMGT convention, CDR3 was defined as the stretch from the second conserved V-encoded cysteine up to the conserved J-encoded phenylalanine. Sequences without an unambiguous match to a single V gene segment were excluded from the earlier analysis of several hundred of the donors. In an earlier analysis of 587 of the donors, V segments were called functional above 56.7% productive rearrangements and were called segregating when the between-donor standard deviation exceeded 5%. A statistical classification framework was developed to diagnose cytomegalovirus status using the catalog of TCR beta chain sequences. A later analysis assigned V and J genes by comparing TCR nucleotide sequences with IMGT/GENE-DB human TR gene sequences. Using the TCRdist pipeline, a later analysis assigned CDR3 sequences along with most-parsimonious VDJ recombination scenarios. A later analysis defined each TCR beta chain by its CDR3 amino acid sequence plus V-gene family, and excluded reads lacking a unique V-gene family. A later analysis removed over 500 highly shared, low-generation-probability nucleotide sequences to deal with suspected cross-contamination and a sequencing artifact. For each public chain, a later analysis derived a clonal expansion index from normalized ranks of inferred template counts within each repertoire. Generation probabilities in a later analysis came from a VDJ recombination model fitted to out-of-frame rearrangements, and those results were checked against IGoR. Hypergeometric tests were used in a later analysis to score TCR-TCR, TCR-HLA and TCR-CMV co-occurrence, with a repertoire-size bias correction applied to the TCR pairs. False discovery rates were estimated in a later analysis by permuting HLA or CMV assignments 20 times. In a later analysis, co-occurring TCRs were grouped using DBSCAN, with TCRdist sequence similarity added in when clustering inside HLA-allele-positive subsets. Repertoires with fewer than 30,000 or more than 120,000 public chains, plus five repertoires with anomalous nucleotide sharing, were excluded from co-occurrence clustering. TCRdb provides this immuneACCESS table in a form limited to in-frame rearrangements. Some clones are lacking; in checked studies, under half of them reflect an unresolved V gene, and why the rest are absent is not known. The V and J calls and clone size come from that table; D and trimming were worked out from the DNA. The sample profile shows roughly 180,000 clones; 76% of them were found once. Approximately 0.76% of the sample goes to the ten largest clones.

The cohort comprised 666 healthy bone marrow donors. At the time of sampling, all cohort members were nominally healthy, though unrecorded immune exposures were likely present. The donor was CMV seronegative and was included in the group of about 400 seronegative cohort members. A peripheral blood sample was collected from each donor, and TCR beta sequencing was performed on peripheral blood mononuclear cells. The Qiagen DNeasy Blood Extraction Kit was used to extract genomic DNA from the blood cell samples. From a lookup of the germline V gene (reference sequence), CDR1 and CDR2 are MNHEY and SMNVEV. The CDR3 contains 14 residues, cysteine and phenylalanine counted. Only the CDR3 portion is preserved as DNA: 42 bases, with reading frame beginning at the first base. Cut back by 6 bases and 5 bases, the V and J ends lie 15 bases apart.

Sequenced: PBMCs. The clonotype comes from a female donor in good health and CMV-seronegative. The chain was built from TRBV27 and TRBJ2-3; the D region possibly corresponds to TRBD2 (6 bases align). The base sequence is TGTGCCAGCAGATCGACTAGTGCAGGAGATACGCAGTATTTT. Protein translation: CASRSTSAGDTQYF.